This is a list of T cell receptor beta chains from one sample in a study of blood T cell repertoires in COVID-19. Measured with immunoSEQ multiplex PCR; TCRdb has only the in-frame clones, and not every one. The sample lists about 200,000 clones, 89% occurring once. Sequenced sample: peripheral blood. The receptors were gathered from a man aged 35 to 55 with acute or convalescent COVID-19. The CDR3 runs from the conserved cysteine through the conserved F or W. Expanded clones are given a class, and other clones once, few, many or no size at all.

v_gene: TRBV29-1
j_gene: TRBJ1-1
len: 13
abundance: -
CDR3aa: CSVVGLTGTEAFF

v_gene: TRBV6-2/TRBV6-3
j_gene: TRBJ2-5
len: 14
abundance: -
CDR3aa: CASSYSEVGETQYF

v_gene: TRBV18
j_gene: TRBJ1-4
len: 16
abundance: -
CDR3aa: CASSPQQGATNEKLFF

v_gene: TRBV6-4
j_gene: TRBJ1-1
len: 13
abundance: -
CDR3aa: CASSEQQNTEAFF

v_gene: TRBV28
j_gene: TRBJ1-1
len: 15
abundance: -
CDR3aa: CASVSLGRVNTEAFF

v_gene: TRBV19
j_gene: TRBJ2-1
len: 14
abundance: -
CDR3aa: CASTGHRRYNEQFF

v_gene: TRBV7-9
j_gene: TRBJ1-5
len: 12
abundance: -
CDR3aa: CASSPPSGTQHF

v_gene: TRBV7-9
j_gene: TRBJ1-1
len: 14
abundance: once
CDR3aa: CASSSQGERTEAFF

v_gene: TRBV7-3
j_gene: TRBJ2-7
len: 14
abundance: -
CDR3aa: CASSLKGGDYEQYF

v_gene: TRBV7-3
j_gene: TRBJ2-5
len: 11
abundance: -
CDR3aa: CASSHQETQYF

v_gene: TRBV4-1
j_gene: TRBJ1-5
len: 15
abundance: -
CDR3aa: CASSQEGGGKGPQHF

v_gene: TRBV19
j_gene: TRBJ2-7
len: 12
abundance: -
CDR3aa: CKGVDRGPIPDF

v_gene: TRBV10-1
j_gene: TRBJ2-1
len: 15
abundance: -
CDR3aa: CARRGGGLGYNEQFF

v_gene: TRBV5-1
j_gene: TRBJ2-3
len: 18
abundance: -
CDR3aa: CASSSPWTSGGSTDTQYF

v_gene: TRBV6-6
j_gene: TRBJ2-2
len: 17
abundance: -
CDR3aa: CASSPYRGHSNTGELFF

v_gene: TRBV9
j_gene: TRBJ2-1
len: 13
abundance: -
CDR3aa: CASRRATDNEQFF